The next 32 T cell receptor beta chains were all read from a single sample in a study of blood T cell repertoires in COVID-19 (dated by TCRdb to the early 2020s). Receptor libraries were prepared by the immunoSEQ multiplex PCR assay. Entries here come from immuneACCESS through TCRdb and include only in-frame sequences with V and J called. Some clones fail to appear in such tables; in the studies checked, an unresolved V gene covers under half of the shortfall, and the cause of the remainder is unknown. Present in this sample are just under 90,000 clones, 90% to 95% of which were seen just once. Of the sample, 1.7% is held by the ten largest clones. The sample comprised peripheral blood. All receptors come from a man in his sixties with acute or convalescent COVID-19.

The chain recombines TRBV5-1 with TRBJ2-5; TRBD2 agrees at 7 bases. Germline V gene sequence: CDR1 SGHRS, CDR2 YFSETQ. With V trimmed by 3 bases and J by 5 bases, 7 bases remained unmatched. This CDR3 contains 14 residues. The CDR3 sequence is CASSSGTMGETQYF. The CDR3 coding sequence is TGCGCCAGCAGCTCCGGGACTATGGGGGAGACCCAGTACTTC.

The chain carries TRBV5-1 and TRBJ2-7; 9 bases are a match to TRBD2. The V segment lost 0 bases and the J segment 7 bases; nucleotides outside the gene matches: 8. The CDR3 loop spans 15 amino acids. Per germline, CDR1 SGHRS and CDR2 YFSETQ. The CDR3 loop is CASSLVLSGSGEQYF. The CDR3 nucleotides read TGCGCCAGCAGCTTGGTCCTTAGCGGGAGTGGAGAGCAGTACTTC. The variable domain in full, with the rest retrieved from reference TRBV5-1 and TRBJ2-7, is KAGVTQTPRYLIKTRGQQVTLSCSPISGHRSVSWYQQTPGQGLQFLFEYFSETQRNKGNFPGRFSGRQFSNSRSEMNVSTLELGDSALYLCASSLVLSGSGEQYFGPGTRLTVT.

The rearrangement links TRBV9 to TRBJ2-7; 9 nucleotides agree with TRBD1. Per germline, CDR1 SGDLS and CDR2 YYNGEE. The CDR3 covers 14 residues. With V trimmed by 0 bases and J by 2 bases, 0 bases remained unmatched. In DNA form, the CDR3 reads TGTGCCAGCAGCGTAGGGGACAGGGCCTACGAGCAGTACTTC. Translating it yields CASSVGDRAYEQYF.

This rearrangement joins TRBV28 to TRBJ1-1, with TRBD1 identical over 7 bases. With 6 bases clipped from V and 5 bases from J, the junction kept 9 bases outside the gene matches. This CDR3 is built from 14 residues. Per the germline V gene, CDR1 is MDHEN and CDR2 is SYDVKM. This chain's CDR3 is CASSPGQVGTEAFF. The CDR3 nucleotides read TGTGCCAGCAGCCCCGGACAGGTAGGGACTGAAGCTTTCTTT.

The chain is built from TRBV9 and TRBJ2-3; 8 nucleotides line up with TRBD1. J lost 2 bases, V lost 6 bases, and 5 bases had no gene match. CDR1 is SGDLS and CDR2 is YYNGEE in the germline V gene. The CDR3 has 14 amino acids. In DNA form, the CDR3 reads TGTGCCAGCACTATGACAGGGGACACAGATACGCAGTATTTT. As protein: CASTMTGDTDTQYF.

V usage is TRBV11-3 and J usage is TRBJ2-1; TRBD2 is a possible D gene (5 bases). CDR3 length: 16 residues. V gave up 6 bases and J gave up 4 bases, with 19 bases separating them. Looked up from germline, CDR1 is SGHNT and CDR2 is YENEEA. CDR3 residues: CASSRDPNGVYNEQFF. The CDR3 DNA reads TGTGCCAGCAGTCGGGATCCCAATGGGGTATACAATGAGCAGTTCTTC. The full variable domain, in which reference TRBV11-3 and TRBJ2-1 provide the parts outside the CDR3, is EAGVVQSPRYKIIEKKQPVAFWCNPISGHNTLYWYLQNLGQGPELLIRYENEEAVDDSQLPKDRFSAERLKGVDSTLKIQPAELGDSAVYLCASSRDPNGVYNEQFFGPGTRLTVL.

The J gene is TRBJ1-6, the V gene TRBV7-8; D is undetermined. This CDR3 region has 14 residues. Germline-derived CDR1 and CDR2 are SGHVS and FQNEAQ. The V gene lost 3 bases and the J gene lost 8 bases, with 11 bases spanning the gap. CDR3 nucleotide sequence: TGTGCCAGCAGCTTTACGATTACGGATTCACCCCTCCACTTT. It encodes CASSFTITDSPLHF.

This clone was counted once. The rearrangement links TRBV2 to TRBJ2-7; 7 nucleotides align to TRBD2. V lost 5 bases to trimming and J lost 4 bases; unmatched junction nucleotides: 5. The CDR3 runs 13 residues. Germline V gene data show CDR1 as SNHLY and CDR2 as FYNNEI. The CDR3 reads CASSLAESYEQYF. The CDR3 nucleotides are TGTGCCAGCAGTCTAGCGGAGTCGTACGAGCAGTACTTC.

This clone has more than one count but fewer than ten. The V call is TRBV11-2, the J call TRBJ1-3, with D possibly TRBD1 on 5 matching bases. V lost 3 bases to trimming and J lost 8 bases, with 8 bases between them. The CDR3 loop spans 12 amino acids. Germline CDR1 and CDR2: SGHAT and FQNNGV. The DNA of the CDR3 is TGTGCCAGCAGCTTCCAGGGATACACCATATATTTT. This sequence encodes CASSFQGYTIYF.

This clone was counted a few times. DNA for the CDR3: TGTGCCAGCAGCTCCCGGACAGGGAGTGACTACGAGCAGTACTTC. Protein sequence: CASSSRTGSDYEQYF. The chain couples TRBV7-9 to TRBJ2-7; 8 bases align to TRBD1. The CDR3 sequence is 15 residues long. J gave up 3 bases and V 4 bases, and 8 bases lay outside the gene matches. Germline CDR1 reads SEHNR; CDR2 reads FQNEAQ (reference sequence).

The chain employs TRBV5-6 and TRBJ2-7; 7 bases line up with TRBD2. The germline CDR1 and CDR2 sequences are SGHDT and YYEEEE. Trimming at V came to 2 bases and at J to 2 bases, leaving 1 base not matched to a gene. The CDR3 runs 13 residues. This chain's CDR3 is CASSLAGPYEQYF. CDR3 DNA: TGTGCCAGCAGCTTAGCGGGACCCTACGAGCAGTACTTC.

This rearrangement joins TRBV6-2 or TRBV6-3 to TRBJ2-3; maybe TRBD1 (5 bases). V lost 6 bases, J lost 2 bases, and 12 bases lay in between. Germline V lookup: CDR1 MNHEY, CDR2 SVGEGT. The CDR3 has 14 amino acids. The CDR3 loop is CASRPQGLTDTQYF. CDR3 sequence (DNA): TGTGCCAGCAGACCTCAGGGCCTCACAGATACGCAGTATTTT.

The chain has TRBV7-9 and TRBJ1-2; D call uncertain. This CDR3 spans 14 amino acids. Trimming took 5 bases from V and 0 from J, leaving 10 bases between them. Looked up from germline, CDR1 is SEHNR and CDR2 is FQNEAQ (reference sequence). The CDR3 nucleotides are TGTGCCAGCAGCCCTTGGGGAGCTAACTATGGCTACACCTTC. It specifies CASSPWGANYGYTF.

Details on this clone: Other DNA sequences in the same sample also yield this CDR3. The chain is built from TRBV29-1 and TRBJ2-6, with D possibly being TRBD2 (5 bases). Between the trimmed V and J ends, which lost 1 base and 3 bases, there was a span of 10 bases. In germline, CDR1 is SQVTM, CDR2 ANQGSEA. This CDR3 contains 15 residues. In DNA, the CDR3 is TGCAGCGTTGAAGTTGAGGGTAGTGGGGCCAACGTCCTGACTTTC. Translation: CSVEVEGSGANVLTF. Looking up the rest from reference TRBV29-1 and TRBJ2-6 gives the full variable domain: SAVISQKPSRDICQRGTSLTIQCQVDSQVTMMFWYRQQPGQSLTLIATANQGSEATYESGFVIDKFPISRPNLTFSTLTVSNMSPEDSSIYLCSVEVEGSGANVLTFGAGSRLTVL.

The chain has TRBV29-1 and TRBJ2-7, with D possibly matching TRBD1 (6 bases). The ends were cut back, 6 bases at V and 0 bases at J, with 12 bases in the middle. Germline V gene lookup returns CDR1 SQVTM and CDR2 ANQGSEA. There are 13 residues in the CDR3. The CDR3 DNA is TGCAGCGTCGGGAACAGGGACTCCTACGAGCAGTACTTC. Translated: CSVGNRDSYEQYF.

This rearrangement joins TRBV15 to TRBJ2-2; TRBD1 matches 8 bases. Germline trimming cut 2 bases from V and 0 bases from J; bases unmatched to any gene: 8. Per the germline V gene, CDR1 is LNHNV and CDR2 is YYDKDF (reference sequence). The CDR3 covers 18 residues. CDR3 amino acids: CATSRRFGTGPNTGELFF. For the CDR3, the DNA is TGTGCCACCAGCAGAAGATTCGGGACAGGCCCGAACACCGGGGAGCTGTTTTTT.

V and J are TRBV19 and TRBJ1-2, with TRBD1 as a possible D gene (6 bases). The CDR3 runs 15 residues. Looked up from germline, CDR1 is LNHDA and CDR2 is SQIVND (reference sequence). The V end was cut by 1 base, the J end by 1 base, with 10 bases between. CDR3 sequence: CASSIVEGDNYGYTF. The CDR3 nucleotides read TGTGCCAGTAGTATAGTAGAGGGGGATAACTATGGCTACACCTTC.

The chain couples TRBV5-1 to TRBJ2-5, with 9 bases fitting TRBD1. Unmatched junction bases numbered 4, after V lost 3 bases and J lost 4 bases. The CDR3 length is 14 residues. Germline V gene data show CDR1 as SGHRS and CDR2 as YFSETQ. CDR3 DNA sequence: TGCGCCAGCAGCTCTCAACAGGGGGCAGAGACCCAGTACTTC. Its translation is CASSSQQGAETQYF.

The chain employs TRBV9 and TRBJ2-2; tentatively, D is TRBD2 (6 bases). The CDR3 totals 15 residues. Germline V lookup: CDR1 SGDLS, CDR2 YYNGEE. V lost 3 bases and J lost 4, with 13 bases in between. The CDR3 DNA reads TGTGCCAGCAGCGCTGGAGGGCCGGGCACCGGGGAGCTGTTTTTT. Protein product: CASSAGGPGTGELFF.

The gene calls are TRBV15 and TRBJ2-3; no reliable D call. The CDR3 contains 18 residues. The germline V gene has CDR1 LNHNV and CDR2 YYDKDF (reference sequence). V was trimmed by 0 bases and J by 2 bases, leaving 18 bases between them. CDR3 amino acids: CATSRDSAPFLITDTQYF. CDR3 coding DNA: TGTGCCACCAGCAGAGACTCTGCTCCTTTTCTAATCACAGATACGCAGTATTTT. The full variable domain, with the rest looked up from reference TRBV15 and TRBJ2-3, is DAMVIQNPRYQVTQFGKPVTLSCSQTLNHNVMYWYQQKSSQAPKLLFHYYDKDFNNEADTPDNFQSRRPNTSFCFLDIRSPGLGDTAMYLCATSRDSAPFLITDTQYFGPGTRLTVL.

CDR3 region: CASRPGLAGTEQFF. CDR3 nucleotide sequence: TGTGCCAGCAGGCCCGGACTAGCGGGAACTGAGCAGTTCTTC. The V and J genes are TRBV11-3 and TRBJ2-1; 12 bases line up with TRBD2. Germline V gives CDR1 SGHNT, CDR2 YENEEA. The CDR3 runs 14 residues. V lost 6 bases and J lost 9; bases outside the gene matches: 6.

This chain joins TRBV27 and TRBJ2-5, with 13 bases that match TRBD2. CDR3 size: 16 residues. V trimming: 2 bases; J trimming: 3 bases; junction bases outside the gene matches: 3. CDR1 and CDR2 (germline): MNHEY, SMNVEV (reference sequence). CDR3 loop: CASSLRTSGSKETQYF. In nucleotides, the CDR3 is TGTGCCAGCAGTTTAAGGACTAGCGGGAGCAAAGAGACCCAGTACTTC.

The chain employs TRBV19 and TRBJ1-3, with 7 bases lining up with TRBD1. The length of the CDR3 is 14 residues. Germline lookup yields CDR1 LNHDA and CDR2 SQIVND (reference sequence). J was trimmed by 7 bases and V by 7 bases; bases with no gene match: 10. CDR3 coding DNA: TGTGCCAGTACCGCCCGGGACAGACGGAACACCATATATTTT. Residues: CASTARDRRNTIYF.

The chain links TRBV25-1 to TRBJ2-7; tentatively, D is TRBD2 (6 bases). CDR1 is MGHDK, CDR2 SYGVNS, per germline. V lost 4 bases and J lost 1, with 11 bases in between. The CDR3 runs to 14 residues. The DNA for the CDR3 is TGTGCCAGCAGTGGGGACTTAGGTTCCTACGAGCAGTACTTC. Encoded protein: CASSGDLGSYEQYF.

This chain joins TRBV7-2 and TRBJ1-4; D gene uncertain. V lost 2 bases and J lost 8, with 15 bases in between. Germline CDR1 and CDR2: SGHTA and FQGNSA. The CDR3 is 15 amino acids. CDR3 protein: CASSLNGGRGEKLFF. Here the CDR3 DNA reads TGTGCCAGCAGCTTAAATGGAGGGAGAGGAGAAAAACTGTTTTTT. Combining the CDR3 with reference TRBV7-2 and TRBJ1-4 gives the whole variable domain GAGVSQSPSNKVTEKGKDVELRCDPISGHTALYWYRQSLGQGLEFLIYFQGNSAPDKSGLPSDRFSAERTGGSVSTLTIQRTQQEDSAVYLCASSLNGGRGEKLFFGSGTQLSVL.

The rearrangement uses TRBV28 and TRBJ1-2, with a tentative D call TRBD1 (6 bases). CDR3 length: 13 residues. The germline V and J ends were trimmed by 4 bases and 1 base, with 7 bases remaining between them. Germline CDR1 reads MDHEN; CDR2 reads SYDVKM. The CDR3 nucleotides read TGTGCCAGCAGTTCAGGGGTTAACTATGGCTACACCTTC. It is translated as CASSSGVNYGYTF.

The CDR3 region is CATTGSLKQFF. The DNA of the CDR3 is TGTGCCACTACCGGGTCCTTGAAGCAGTTCTTC. The chain couples TRBV25-1 to TRBJ2-1; D remains unclear. V was pared by 10 bases and J by 11 bases, with 15 bases between. Germline V gene lookup returns CDR1 MGHDK and CDR2 SYGVNS. The CDR3 totals 11 residues.

This sequence joins TRBV7-2 and TRBJ2-1; D might be TRBD1 (5 bases). This CDR3 comprises 13 residues. V was pared by 7 bases and J by 9 bases, with 16 bases between. Germline V gives CDR1 SGHTA, CDR2 FQGNSA. This CDR3 reads CASTPPSRVEQFF. In DNA, the CDR3 is TGTGCCAGCACCCCCCCGAGCAGGGTTGAGCAGTTCTTC. Full variable domain (rest looked up from reference TRBV7-2 and TRBJ2-1): GAGVSQSPSNKVTEKGKDVELRCDPISGHTALYWYRQSLGQGLEFLIYFQGNSAPDKSGLPSDRFSAERTGGSVSTLTIQRTQQEDSAVYLCASTPPSRVEQFFGPGTRLTVL.

This chain uses TRBV5-6 with TRBJ2-3; D possibly corresponds to TRBD2 (5 bases). V lost 0 bases, J lost 4 bases, and 9 bases lay in between. Germline V gene data show CDR1 as SGHDT and CDR2 as YYEEEE. The CDR3 loop spans 14 amino acids. The CDR3 DNA follows: TGTGCCAGCAGCTTGGAGGGAGTCGCAGATACGCAGTATTTT. It is translated as CASSLEGVADTQYF.

The chain links TRBV7-9 to TRBJ1-5, with D hard to call. Germline CDR1 and CDR2: SEHNR and FQNEAQ (reference sequence). V gave up 4 bases and J gave up 7 bases, with 17 bases separating them. This CDR3 comprises 15 residues. The CDR3 DNA sequence: TGTGCCAGCAGCTCCCCCGGGGAGGGATGGCAGCCCCAGCATTTT. Translated: CASSSPGEGWQPQHF.

The chain combines TRBV7-8 with TRBJ2-7; possibly TRBD2 for D (5 bases). The CDR3 has 13 residues. V lost 1 base and J lost 5, with 9 bases in between. Germline V gene lookup returns CDR1 SGHVS and CDR2 FQNEAQ. Here the CDR3 DNA reads TGTGCCAGCAGCTTAGGGGTCGGGGACGAGCAGTACTTC. As protein: CASSLGVGDEQYF.

The CDR3 is CASSLATDREEEQFF. The CDR3 DNA sequence: TGTGCCAGCAGCTTAGCCACTGACAGGGAAGAGGAGCAGTTCTTC. The V and J genes are TRBV7-2 and TRBJ2-1; 7 bases fit TRBD1. The V gene end was trimmed by 0 bases and the J gene end by 10 bases; junction bases not matched to a gene: 9. CDR3 length equals 15 residues. In germline, CDR1 is SGHTA, CDR2 FQGNSA.